The entry below describes one TCR beta chain. These data originate in a study of cytomegalovirus exposure and HLA in healthy donors. CDR3 length: 15 amino acids. The V end lost 0 bases, the J end lost 4 bases, and 12 bases lay between the germline ends. Germline V CDR1 and CDR2: LNHNV, YYDKDF (reference sequence). TCRdb's copy holds only in-frame clones and misses some; the assay was immunoSEQ multiplex PCR. The sample comprises some 140,000 clones, 84% of which are singletons, and 1.4% rests with the top ten. This chain connects TRBV15 to TRBJ1-2; D not resolved. This clonotype originated in a woman in her twenties or thirties in good health and CMV-seronegative. Sequenced material: PBMCs. As DNA, the CDR3 is TGTGCCACCAGCAGAGACCTTGTAACGCGCTATGGCTACACCTTC. It translates to CATSRDLVTRYGYTF.